This TCR beta chain comes out of a study of shared clonotypes between healthy human individuals. Findings and caveats of the study: Few donors restricted represented genetic and exposure-history diversity.

Trimming cost V 4 bases and J 3 bases; bases outside gene matches: 15. The CDR3 length is 18 residues. Per germline, CDR1 SGHDN and CDR2 FVKESK. Remarks on this clone: The antigen is unknown.

Recent vaccinations or acute infections were absent in the healthy HIV-negative adult donors. Clones were read by immunoSEQ multiplex PCR, and TCRdb kept only the in-frame ones, dropping some. The table records millions of clones, about 95% of them present only once. V gene TRBV14 combines with J gene TRBJ2-3; TRBD2 matches 8 bases. The specimen was naive CD4+ T cells sorted from blood. The subset denotes: CD45RA+ positively selected. The origin of this receptor is a man between 18 and 29 years old in good health. CDR3 residues: CASSRYINLAGLTDTQYF. CDR3 in DNA: TGTGCCAGCAGCCGTTATATCAATCTAGCGGGCTTAACAGATACGCAGTATTTT.